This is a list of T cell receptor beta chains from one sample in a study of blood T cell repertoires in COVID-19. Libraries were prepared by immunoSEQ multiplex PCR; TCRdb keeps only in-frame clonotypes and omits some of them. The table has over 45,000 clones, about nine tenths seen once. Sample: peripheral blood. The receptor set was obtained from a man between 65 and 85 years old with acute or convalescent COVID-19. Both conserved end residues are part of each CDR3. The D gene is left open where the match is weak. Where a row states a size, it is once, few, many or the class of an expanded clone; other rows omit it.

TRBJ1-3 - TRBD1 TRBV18 CASSRKGTGAGNTIYF TGTGCCAGCTCACGTAAAGGGACAGGGGCTGGAAACACCATATATTTT
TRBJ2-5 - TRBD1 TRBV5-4 CATQTGGTGGETQYF TGTGCCACCCAGACAGGGGGCACAGGAGGAGAGACCCAGTACTTC
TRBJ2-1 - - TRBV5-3 CARSEQGNNEQFF TGTGCCAGAAGCGAACAGGGAAACAATGAGCAGTTCTTC
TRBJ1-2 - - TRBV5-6 CASRYRGVDYGYTF TGTGCCAGCAGATACCGGGGGGTAGACTATGGCTACACCTTC
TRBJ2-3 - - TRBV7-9 CASSQLAPSTDTQYF TGTGCCAGCAGCCAATTGGCCCCTAGCACAGATACGCAGTATTTT
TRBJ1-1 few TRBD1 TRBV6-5 CASSLGQHTEAFF TGTGCCAGCAGTTTGGGACAGCACACTGAAGCTTTCTTT
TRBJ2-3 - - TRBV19 CASTSVLRWTDTQYF TGTGCCAGTACCTCGGTACTGCGTTGGACAGATACGCAGTATTTT
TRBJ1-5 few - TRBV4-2 CASSQEGGDKQPQHF TGTGCCAGCAGCCAAGAGGGAGGCGACAAACAGCCCCAGCATTTT
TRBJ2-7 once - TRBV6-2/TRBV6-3 CASSPNEVYYEQYF TGTGCCAGCAGCCCTAACGAGGTTTACTACGAGCAGTACTTC
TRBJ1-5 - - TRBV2 CASSARGDVSNQPQHF TGTGCCAGCAGTGCTCGGGGGGACGTTAGCAATCAGCCCCAGCATTTT